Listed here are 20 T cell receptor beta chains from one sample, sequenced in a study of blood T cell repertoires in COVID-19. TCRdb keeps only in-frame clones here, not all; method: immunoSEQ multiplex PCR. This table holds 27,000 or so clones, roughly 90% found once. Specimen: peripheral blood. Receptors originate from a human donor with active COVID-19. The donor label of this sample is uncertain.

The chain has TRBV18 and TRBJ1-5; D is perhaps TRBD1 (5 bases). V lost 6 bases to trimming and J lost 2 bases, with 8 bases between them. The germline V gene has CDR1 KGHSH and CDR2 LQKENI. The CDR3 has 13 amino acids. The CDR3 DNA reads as TGTGCCAGCTCCTCACAGGGCAATCAGCCCCAGCATTTT. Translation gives CASSSQGNQPQHF.

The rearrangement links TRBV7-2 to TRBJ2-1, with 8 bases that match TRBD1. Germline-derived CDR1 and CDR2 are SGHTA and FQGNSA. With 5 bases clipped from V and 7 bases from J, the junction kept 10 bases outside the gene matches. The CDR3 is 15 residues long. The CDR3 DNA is TGTGCCAGCAGCCCCTGGACAGGGATGGGTAATGAGCAGTTCTTC. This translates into CASSPWTGMGNEQFF.

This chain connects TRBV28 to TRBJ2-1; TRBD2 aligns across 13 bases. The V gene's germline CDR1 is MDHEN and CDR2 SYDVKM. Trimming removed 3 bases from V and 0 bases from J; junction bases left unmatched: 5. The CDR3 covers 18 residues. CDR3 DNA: TGTGCCAGCAGTTTCCAGGGACTAGCGGGACCCTCCTACAATGAGCAGTTCTTC. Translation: CASSFQGLAGPSYNEQFF.

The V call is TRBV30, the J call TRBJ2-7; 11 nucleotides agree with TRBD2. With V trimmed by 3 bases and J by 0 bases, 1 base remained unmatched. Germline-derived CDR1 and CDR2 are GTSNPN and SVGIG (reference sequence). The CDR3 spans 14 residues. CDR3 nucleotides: TGTGCCTGGAGCACTAGCGGGAGCTCCTACGAGCAGTACTTC. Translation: CAWSTSGSSYEQYF. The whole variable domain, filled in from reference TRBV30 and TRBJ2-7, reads SQTIHQWPATLVQPVGSPLSLECTVEGTSNPNLYWYRQAAGRGLQLLFYSVGIGQISSEVPQNLSASRPQDRQFILSSKKLLLSDSGFYLCAWSTSGSSYEQYFGPGTRLTVT.

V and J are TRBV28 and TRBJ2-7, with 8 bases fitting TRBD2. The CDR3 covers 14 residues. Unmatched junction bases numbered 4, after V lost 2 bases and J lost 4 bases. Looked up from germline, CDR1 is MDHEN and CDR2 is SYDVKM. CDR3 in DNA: TGTGCCAGCAGTTTAGGGACTAGAAGGTACGAGCAGTACTTC. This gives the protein CASSLGTRRYEQYF.

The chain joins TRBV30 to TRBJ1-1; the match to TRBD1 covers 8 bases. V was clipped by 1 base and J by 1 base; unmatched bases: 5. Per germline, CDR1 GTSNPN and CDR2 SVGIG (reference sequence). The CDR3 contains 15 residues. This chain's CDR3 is CAWSGAGGRNTEAFF. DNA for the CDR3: TGTGCCTGGAGTGGGGCAGGGGGCAGGAACACTGAAGCTTTCTTT.

In nucleotides, the CDR3 is TGTGCCAGCAGCACTGACACTTTTAGCAATCAGCCCCAGCATTTT. Protein product: CASSTDTFSNQPQHF. The rearrangement joins TRBV7-8 to TRBJ1-5; D gene unclear. The CDR3 extends over 15 amino acids. CDR1 and CDR2 (germline): SGHVS, FQNEAQ. Trimming cost V 5 bases and J 0 bases, with 11 bases left between them.

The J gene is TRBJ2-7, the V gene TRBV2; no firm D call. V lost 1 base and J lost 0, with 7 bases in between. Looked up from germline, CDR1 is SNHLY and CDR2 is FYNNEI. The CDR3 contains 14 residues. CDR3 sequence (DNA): TGTGCCAGCAGTGAAGGGAGCTCCTCCTACGAGCAGTACTTC. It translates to CASSEGSSSYEQYF.

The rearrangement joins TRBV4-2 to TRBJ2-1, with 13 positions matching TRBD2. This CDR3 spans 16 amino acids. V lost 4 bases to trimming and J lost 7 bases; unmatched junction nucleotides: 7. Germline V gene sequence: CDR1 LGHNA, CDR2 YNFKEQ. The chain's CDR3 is CASSPGELAGGNEQFF. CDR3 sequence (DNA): TGTGCCAGCAGCCCCGGTGAACTAGCGGGGGGGAATGAGCAGTTCTTC.

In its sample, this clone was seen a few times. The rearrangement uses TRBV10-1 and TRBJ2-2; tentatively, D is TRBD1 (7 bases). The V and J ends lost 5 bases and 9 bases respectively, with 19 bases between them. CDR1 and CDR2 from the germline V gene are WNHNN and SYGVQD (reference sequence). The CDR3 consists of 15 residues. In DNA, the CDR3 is TGCGCCAGCAGTCCCCGGGGGACAGTTAACAGGGAGCTGTTTTTT. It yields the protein CASSPRGTVNRELFF.

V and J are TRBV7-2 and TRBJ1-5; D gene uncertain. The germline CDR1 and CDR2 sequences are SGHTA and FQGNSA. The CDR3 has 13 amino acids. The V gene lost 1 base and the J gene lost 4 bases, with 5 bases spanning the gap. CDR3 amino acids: CASSLVQNQPQHF. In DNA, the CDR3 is TGTGCCAGCAGCTTAGTACAAAATCAGCCCCAGCATTTT.

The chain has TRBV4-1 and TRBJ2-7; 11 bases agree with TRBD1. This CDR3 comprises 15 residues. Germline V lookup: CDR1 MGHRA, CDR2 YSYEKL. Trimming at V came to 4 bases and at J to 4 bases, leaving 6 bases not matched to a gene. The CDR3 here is CASSLPGTGGYEQYF. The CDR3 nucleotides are TGCGCCAGCAGCCTTCCAGGGACAGGGGGGTACGAGCAGTACTTC.

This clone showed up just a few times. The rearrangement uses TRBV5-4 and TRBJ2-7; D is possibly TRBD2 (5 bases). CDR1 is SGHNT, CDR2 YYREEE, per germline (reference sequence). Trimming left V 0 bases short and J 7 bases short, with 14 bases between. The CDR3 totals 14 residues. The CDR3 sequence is CASSLGVGVREQYF. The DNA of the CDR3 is TGTGCCAGCAGCTTGGGGGTGGGAGTAAGAGAGCAGTACTTC.

The CDR3 nucleotides are TGTGCCAGCAGCACCGGACAGGTCAGGCAAGAGACCCAGTACTTC. Residues: CASSTGQVRQETQYF. V and J are TRBV9 and TRBJ2-5, with 7 bases matching TRBD1. This CDR3 has 15 residues. The junction had 8 bases not matched to a gene; V was cut back by 4 bases and J by 2 bases. The V gene's germline CDR1 is SGDLS and CDR2 YYNGEE.

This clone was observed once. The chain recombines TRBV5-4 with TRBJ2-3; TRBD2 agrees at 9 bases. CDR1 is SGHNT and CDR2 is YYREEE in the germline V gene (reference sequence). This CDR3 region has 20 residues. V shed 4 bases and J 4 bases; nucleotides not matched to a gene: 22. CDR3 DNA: TGTGCCAGCAGCGCCCCGGTCGAGATAGCGGGAGACCCCGGGGCAGATACGCAGTATTTT. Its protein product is CASSAPVEIAGDPGADTQYF.

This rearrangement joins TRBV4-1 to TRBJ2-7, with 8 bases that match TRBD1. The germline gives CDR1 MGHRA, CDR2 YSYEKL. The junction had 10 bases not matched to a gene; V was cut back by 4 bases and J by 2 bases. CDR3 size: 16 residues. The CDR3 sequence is CASSLEQGGITYEQYF. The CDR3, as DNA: TGCGCCAGCAGCCTAGAACAGGGGGGAATTACCTACGAGCAGTACTTC.

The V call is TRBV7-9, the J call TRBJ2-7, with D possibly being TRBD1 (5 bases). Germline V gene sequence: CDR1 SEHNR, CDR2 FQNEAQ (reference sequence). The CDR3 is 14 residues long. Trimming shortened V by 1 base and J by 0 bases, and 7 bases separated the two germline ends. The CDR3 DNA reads TGTGCCAGCAGCTTAGTAGGGGACTCCTACGAGCAGTACTTC. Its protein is CASSLVGDSYEQYF.

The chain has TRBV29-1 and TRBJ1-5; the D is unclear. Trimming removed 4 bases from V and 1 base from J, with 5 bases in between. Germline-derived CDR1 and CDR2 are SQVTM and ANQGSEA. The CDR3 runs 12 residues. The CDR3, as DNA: TGCAGCGTTGGGGCGAGCAATCAGCCCCAGCATTTT. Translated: CSVGASNQPQHF.

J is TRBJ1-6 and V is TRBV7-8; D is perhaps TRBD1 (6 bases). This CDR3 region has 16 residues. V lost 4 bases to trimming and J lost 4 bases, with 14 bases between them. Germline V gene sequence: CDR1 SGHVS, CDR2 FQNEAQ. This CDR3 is CASSSRRTVYNSPLHF. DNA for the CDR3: TGTGCCAGCAGCTCCCGCCGGACAGTTTATAATTCACCCCTCCACTTT.

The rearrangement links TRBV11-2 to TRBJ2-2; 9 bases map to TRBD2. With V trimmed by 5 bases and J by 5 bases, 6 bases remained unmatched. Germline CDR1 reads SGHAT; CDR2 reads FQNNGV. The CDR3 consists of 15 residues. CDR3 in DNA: TGTGCCAGCAGCCCCGTTAGCGGGAGAACCGGGGAGCTGTTTTTT. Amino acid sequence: CASSPVSGRTGELFF. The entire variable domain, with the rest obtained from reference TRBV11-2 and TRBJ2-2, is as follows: EAGVAQSPRYKIIEKRQSVAFWCNPISGHATLYWYQQILGQGPKLLIQFQNNGVVDDSQLPKDRFSAERLKGVDSTLKIQPAKLEDSAVYLCASSPVSGRTGELFFGEGSRLTVL.